This T cell receptor beta chain came from a study of technical replicates of blood from a handful of donors. Sequencing was performed with immunoSEQ multiplex PCR; in TCRdb, only in-frame clones are kept and a portion is missing. This table has just over 60,000 clones, around 87% appearing once. The germline gives CDR1 GTSNPN, CDR2 SVGIG (reference sequence). V shed 0 bases, J shed 7 bases, and the junction held 7 bases outside the gene matches. This CDR3 is built from 15 residues. The sample consisted of PBMCs. The sequence derives from a human donor in good health. Some clones in this sample may be carry-over from other donors' samples. This chain joins TRBV30 and TRBJ2-1, with 9 bases aligning to TRBD2. The CDR3 nucleotides read TGTGCCTGGAGTGTAGGGCTAGCGGGAAGTAATGAGCAGTTCTTC. This gives the protein CAWSVGLAGSNEQFF. Supplemented by reference TRBV30 and TRBJ2-1, the full variable domain reads SQTIHQWPATLVQPVGSPLSLECTVEGTSNPNLYWYRQAAGRGLQLLFYSVGIGQISSEVPQNLSASRPQDRQFILSSKKLLLSDSGFYLCAWSVGLAGSNEQFFGPGTRLTVL.